Shown below are 30 T cell receptor beta chains from a single sample sequenced in a study of blood T cells in healthy people across ages. Using a J-beta primer mix together with a sample-barcoded 5' primer, a second PCR was run for about 7 to 12 cycles. TCRdb reprocessed the 5' RACE reads via MiXCR and lists one record per CDR3 protein. The data contain some 1.5 million distinct CDR3 sequences, roughly 30% of them singletons. Sequencing was done on a sample of blood. The receptors come from a woman in her twenties or thirties in good health.

This clonotype came up many times. The J gene is TRBJ1-5, the V gene TRBV5-1; perhaps TRBD1 as D (6 bases). The CDR3 runs 14 residues. Deletions cut 4 bases from V and 1 base from J, with 9 bases between. Per the germline V gene, CDR1 is SGHRS and CDR2 is YFSETQ. The CDR3 sequence: CASSLGQSNQPQHF. In DNA, the CDR3 is TGCGCCAGCAGCCTAGGACAGAGCAATCAGCCCCAGCATTTT. The full variable domain, rest sourced from reference TRBV5-1 and TRBJ1-5, is KAGVTQTPRYLIKTRGQQVTLSCSPISGHRSVSWYQQTPGQGLQFLFEYFSETQRNKGNFPGRFSGRQFSNSRSEMNVSTLELGDSALYLCASSLGQSNQPQHFGDGTRLSIL.

The V call is TRBV6-4, the J call TRBJ2-1, with 9 positions matching TRBD1. The J segment lost 9 bases and the V segment lost 6 bases, leaving 6 bases of the junction unmatched. The V gene's germline CDR1 is MRHNA and CDR2 SNTAGT. The CDR3 sequence is 13 residues long. CDR3 DNA sequence: TGTGCCAGCAGGGAAGGGACAGGGTTTGAGCAGTTCTTC. It yields the protein CASREGTGFEQFF.

This clonotype has ten or more counts. The chain recombines TRBV7-2 with TRBJ2-7, with D perhaps matching TRBD1 (5 bases). CDR3 length equals 13 residues. Germline values: CDR1 SGHTA, CDR2 FQGNSA. V lost 2 bases and J 6 bases, leaving 11 bases between the germline ends. For the CDR3, the DNA is TGTGCCAGCAGCTTACCAGGGTGGGGCGAGCAGTACTTC. This encodes CASSLPGWGEQYF. The whole variable domain, filled in from reference TRBV7-2 and TRBJ2-7, reads GAGVSQSPSNKVTEKGKDVELRCDPISGHTALYWYRQSLGQGLEFLIYFQGNSAPDKSGLPSDRFSAERTGGSVSTLTIQRTQQEDSAVYLCASSLPGWGEQYFGPGTRLTVT.

V and J are TRBV7-9 and TRBJ1-1; D is possibly TRBD1 (6 bases). CDR3 length: 15 amino acids. Germline CDR1 is SEHNR and CDR2 is FQNEAQ (reference sequence). V was trimmed by 5 bases and J by 1 base, leaving 14 bases between them. The CDR3 loop is CASSRWGGGNTEAFF. The CDR3 nucleotides are TGTGCCAGCAGCCGATGGGGAGGGGGGAACACTGAAGCTTTCTTT.

Comments on this clonotype: A read error may be the cause here, since a much bigger clone is one base away. This chain connects TRBV20-1 to TRBJ2-1, with D perhaps matching TRBD2 (5 bases). Near its end, the DNA agrees better with TRBJ2-7, so the J call may be wrong. The CDR3 is made up of 16 amino acids. CDR1 is DFQATT, CDR2 SNEGSKA, per germline (reference sequence). The CDR3 sequence is CSARSQGGSSYNEQYF. CDR3 coding DNA: TGCAGTGCTAGATCCCAAGGTGGGAGCTCCTACAATGAGCAGTACTTC.

There are many counts of this clonotype. The rearrangement joins TRBV12-3 or TRBV12-4 to TRBJ2-7, with 7 bases that match TRBD2. V shed 5 bases and J 3 bases; nucleotides not matched to a gene: 13. The CDR3 spans 16 residues. The CDR3: CASSPRLGPGGYEQYF. CDR3 nucleotide sequence: TGTGCCAGCAGTCCGCGACTCGGACCGGGAGGCTACGAGCAGTACTTC.

CDR3 coding DNA: TGTGCCACCCAGCTTGGGCAGGGAAAGACCTACGAGCAGTACTTC. It yields the protein CATQLGQGKTYEQYF. The chain couples TRBV5-6 to TRBJ2-7; the D gene is possibly TRBD1 (5 bases). CDR3 length: 15 amino acids. Trimming took 9 bases from V and 2 from J, leaving 21 bases between them. Germline lookup yields CDR1 SGHDT and CDR2 YYEEEE.

This clonotype has a count of ten or more. V gene TRBV27 combines with J gene TRBJ2-7; 10 bases match TRBD1. Germline V CDR1 and CDR2: MNHEY, SMNVEV (reference sequence). Losses at the gene ends were 5 bases for V and 2 bases for J; bases not matched to a gene: 6. This CDR3 is built from 15 residues. The chain's CDR3 is CASSRPGQGTYEQYF. The DNA for the CDR3 is TGTGCCAGCAGTAGACCGGGACAGGGGACCTACGAGCAGTACTTC.

There are a few counts of this clonotype. V gene TRBV6-2 or TRBV6-3 combines with J gene TRBJ2-2; D is uncertain. Germline V gene lookup returns CDR1 MNHEY and CDR2 SVGEGT. This CDR3 has 15 residues. Between the trimmed V and J ends, which lost 10 bases and 2 bases, there was a span of 17 bases. CDR3: CATDPSSYNTGELFF. The CDR3 DNA reads as TGTGCCACCGACCCCTCTAGTTACAACACCGGGGAGCTGTTTTTT.

This clonotype was seen a few times. CDR3: CASSDTLTTNYGYTF. In DNA, the CDR3 is TGTGCCAGCAGTGATACTTTAACGACTAACTATGGCTACACCTTC. This chain joins TRBV6-2 or TRBV6-3 and TRBJ1-2; the D is unclear. V was shortened by 5 bases and J by 0 bases, with 13 bases between the two germline ends. This CDR3 spans 15 amino acids. Germline V gives CDR1 MNHEY, CDR2 SVGEGT.

This chain connects TRBV29-1 to TRBJ2-1; D uncertain. The V and J ends lost 0 bases and 2 bases respectively, with 8 bases between them. Germline values: CDR1 SQVTM, CDR2 ANQGSEA. This CDR3 comprises 14 residues. CDR3 DNA: TGCAGCGTTGAAGACCAGGTTGCCTACAATGAGCAGTTCTTC. It specifies CSVEDQVAYNEQFF.

This clonotype has a handful of counts. V gene TRBV12-3 or TRBV12-4 combines with J gene TRBJ1-5, with D hard to call. V was cut by 9 bases and J by 4 bases, with 13 bases left in between. The CDR3 is made up of 13 amino acids. CDR3 protein: CASTIGQNQPQHF. In DNA form, the CDR3 reads TGTGCCAGTACGATAGGTCAAAATCAGCCCCAGCATTTT.

There are many counts of this clonotype. This chain connects TRBV12-3 or TRBV12-4 to TRBJ1-2, with TRBD1 identical over 11 bases. Trimming at V came to 6 bases and at J to 4 bases, leaving 7 bases not matched to a gene. This CDR3 spans 15 amino acids. The CDR3 sequence is CASSPAGTGGYGYTF. The CDR3 DNA follows: TGTGCCAGCAGCCCCGCCGGGACAGGGGGCTATGGCTACACCTTC.

The chain combines TRBV12-3 or TRBV12-4 with TRBJ2-3; D may be TRBD1 (6 bases). V lost 10 bases to trimming and J lost 4 bases, with 18 bases between them. CDR3 length: 14 amino acids. Written as DNA, the CDR3 is TGTGCCACCCAAAAACAGGGAATCGCAGATACGCAGTATTTT. It codes for CATQKQGIADTQYF.

CDR3 sequence: CSVVAQRRAKYNEQFF. The CDR3 DNA follows: TGCAGCGTTGTAGCTCAAAGGAGGGCCAAATACAATGAGCAGTTCTTC. The chain has TRBV29-1 and TRBJ2-1; possible D gene TRBD2, 6 bases. The CDR3 consists of 16 residues. The germline V and J ends were trimmed by 4 bases and 4 bases, with 20 bases remaining between them. CDR1 is SQVTM and CDR2 is ANQGSEA in the germline V gene.

This clonotype occurred many times. This chain joins TRBV4-1 and TRBJ2-7; tentative D call: TRBD1 (6 bases). The CDR3 has 13 amino acids. Germline assignment: CDR1 MGHRA and CDR2 YSYEKL. Trimming took 0 bases from V and 5 from J, leaving 8 bases between them. CDR3 DNA sequence: TGCGCCAGCAGCCAAGATGCAGGGGACGAGCAGTACTTC. Amino acids: CASSQDAGDEQYF.

The chain uses TRBV12-3 or TRBV12-4 and TRBJ1-2; the match to TRBD1 covers 9 bases. CDR3 size: 14 residues. V trimming: 5 bases; J trimming: 4 bases; junction bases outside the gene matches: 5. This chain's CDR3 is CASSGTGIAYGYTF. CDR3 bases: TGTGCCAGCAGTGGGACAGGGATTGCCTATGGCTACACCTTC.

The chain uses TRBV7-2 and TRBJ1-2, with TRBD1 as a possible D gene (6 bases). The CDR3 sequence is 16 residues long. The V end was cut by 1 base, the J end by 4 bases, with 16 bases between. Germline assignment: CDR1 SGHTA and CDR2 FQGNSA. This CDR3 reads CASSLGTGLFSYGYTF. CDR3 DNA sequence: TGTGCCAGCAGCTTAGGAACAGGGTTGTTTAGCTATGGCTACACCTTC.

V is TRBV28 and J is TRBJ1-2, with D perhaps TRBD1 (6 bases). CDR3 length: 13 amino acids. CDR1 and CDR2 from the germline V gene are MDHEN and SYDVKM. Trimming shortened V by 2 bases and J by 10 bases, and 14 bases separated the two germline ends. The CDR3 sequence: CASSLLGAVDYTF. In nucleotides, the CDR3 is TGTGCCAGCAGTTTACTGGGGGCTGTTGACTACACCTTC.

The chain joins TRBV7-2 to TRBJ1-6; weak D call: TRBD1 (6 bases). The CDR3 consists of 14 residues. V lost 5 bases and J 6 bases, leaving 11 bases between the germline ends. The germline gives CDR1 SGHTA, CDR2 FQGNSA. CDR3 sequence: CASSLDSGNSPLHF. As DNA, the CDR3 is TGTGCCAGCAGCCTGGACAGCGGTAATTCACCCCTCCACTTT. The full variable domain, its missing parts supplied by reference TRBV7-2 and TRBJ1-6, is GAGVSQSPSNKVTEKGKDVELRCDPISGHTALYWYRQSLGQGLEFLIYFQGNSAPDKSGLPSDRFSAERTGGSVSTLTIQRTQQEDSAVYLCASSLDSGNSPLHFGNGTRLTVT.

The sample holds many counts of this clonotype. The chain is built from TRBV29-1 and TRBJ2-3; 8 bases line up with TRBD2. Germline trimming cut 4 bases from V and 6 bases from J; bases unmatched to any gene: 18. The CDR3 is 17 residues long. Germline V gene lookup returns CDR1 SQVTM and CDR2 ANQGSEA. CDR3 sequence reads: CSVATLGLAGVPDTQYF. CDR3 coding DNA: TGCAGCGTTGCCACTCTCGGACTAGCAGGGGTCCCGGATACGCAGTATTTT.

The chain combines TRBV11-2 with TRBJ2-1, with D possibly matching TRBD2 (6 bases). This CDR3 region has 13 residues. CDR1 SGHAT and CDR2 FQNNGV come from the germline V gene. The CDR3 DNA follows: TGTGTAAGCAGAAGCGGAGGGGCCTATGAGCAGTTCTTC. Translation: CVSRSGGAYEQFF.

This clonotype was detected a few times. The rearrangement uses TRBV28 and TRBJ1-5; 8 bases match TRBD1. Germline assignment: CDR1 MDHEN and CDR2 SYDVKM. After removal of 5 bases from V and 9 bases from J, the junction contained 21 bases not matched to a gene. This CDR3 region has 18 residues. The CDR3 is CASSSSRTGLFGYRPQHF. The CDR3 region has the DNA TGTGCCAGCAGTAGTTCGCGGACAGGGTTATTCGGTTATCGGCCCCAGCATTTT.

This clonotype turned up a few times. An end of the junction differs from the germline gene, which may be a read error. The rearrangement links TRBV30 to TRBJ2-5; D is ambiguous. The V gene's germline CDR1 is GTSNPN and CDR2 SVGIG (reference sequence). The CDR3 totals 14 residues. CDR3 in amino acids: CTWSVGIHQETQYF. CDR3 DNA: TGTACCTGGAGTGTAGGGATTCACCAAGAGACCCAGTACTTC.

This clonotype was found a few times. The chain employs TRBV20-1 and TRBJ1-5; TRBD1 agrees at 9 bases. J was trimmed by 2 bases and V by 4 bases; bases with no gene match: 9. The CDR3 runs to 16 residues. Germline CDR1 is DFQATT and CDR2 is SNEGSKA (reference sequence). The CDR3 sequence: CSATPITGGGNQPQHF. The CDR3 nucleotides read TGCAGTGCTACGCCAATAACAGGGGGCGGCAATCAGCCCCAGCATTTT.

In DNA form, the CDR3 reads TGTGCCAGCAGTTCGGACAGGGAGGATCTGAACACTGAAGCTTTCTTT. As protein: CASSSDREDLNTEAFF. The chain carries TRBV6-2 or TRBV6-3 and TRBJ1-1; 8 bases agree with TRBD1. Germline CDR1 MNHEY, CDR2 SVGEGT. The CDR3 length is 16 residues. Unmatched junction bases numbered 7, after V lost 4 bases and J lost 0 bases.

This clonotype was observed many times. The V gene is TRBV28, the J gene TRBJ2-7; D may correspond to TRBD1 or TRBD2 (6 bases each). V dropped 6 bases and J dropped 2 bases, with 14 bases sitting between them. Germline lookup yields CDR1 MDHEN and CDR2 SYDVKM. This CDR3 region has 14 residues. For the CDR3, the DNA is TGTGCCAGCAGCCGGGACACGGGGGCCTACGAGCAGTACTTC. As protein: CASSRDTGAYEQYF.

This clonotype was seen ten or more times. The V gene is TRBV10-3, the J gene TRBJ2-7; the match to TRBD1 covers 7 bases. J lost 3 bases, V lost 6 bases, and 5 bases had no gene match. This CDR3 region has 13 residues. Germline V gene sequence: CDR1 ENHRY, CDR2 SYGVKD. CDR3 loop: CAIRGDSFYEQYF. CDR3 sequence (DNA): TGTGCCATCAGGGGGGACAGTTTCTACGAGCAGTACTTC.

CDR3 residues: CASSHVWGVHEQFF. CDR3 sequence (DNA): TGTGCCAGCAGCCATGTGTGGGGGGTCCATGAGCAGTTCTTC. The chain joins TRBV3-1 to TRBJ2-1, with D possibly being TRBD2 (6 bases). V shed 3 bases and J shed 8 bases, with 14 bases lying between them. CDR3 length: 14 amino acids. Germline V gene sequence: CDR1 LGHDT, CDR2 YNNKEL (reference sequence).

J is TRBJ2-6 and V is TRBV21-1; the table's D call, TRBD2, was not checked against the DNA. TRBV21-1 is designated a pseudogene. The CDR3 is 20 amino acids. CDR3 residues: CADPPELAKKASSGANVLTF. CDR3 DNA: TGTGCCGACCCTCCGGAACTAGCTAAAAAGGCGAGCTCTGGGGCCAACGTCCTGACTTTC.